This TCR beta chain appears in the sequencing data of a study of T cell responses to AZD1222 COVID-19 vaccine (dated by TCRdb to the early 2020s). About the investigation overall: TCR sequencing covered some 250 trial participants: approximately 200 given two doses of AZD1222 and 26 given two doses of MenACWY control vaccine. Enrollment into the trials was organized by age into subgroups of 18-55, 56-69 and 70-plus years, and those subgroups contained around 150, 28 and 57 TCR-sequenced participants, respectively.

Explained via the paper, the time point label denotes: about 28 days (+/-7) after the second vaccine dose. Because spike-specific TCR depth and breadth did not differ between the two schedules, AZD1222 recipients who got a second dose at roughly 4 weeks were pooled with those who got a second dose at roughly 12 weeks. Vaccinee samples came from UK trials COV001 and COV002, including a single-blind randomized controlled phase 2/3 trial of AZD1222 (ChAdOx1 nCoV-19) in healthy adults. Trial participant PBMC samples were collected at day 0 and day 28 after the second dose for TCRbeta chain sequencing. The CDR3 regions of human TCRbeta chains were analyzed by immunosequencing. In the authors' own workflow: Repertoire TCRs were checked for matches against a reference library of SARS-CoV-2-specific TCRs that had been generated using the MIRA antigen-specificity platform. Breadth was defined as the fraction of unique TCRs that were SARS-CoV-2-associated. Depth was defined as the fraction of total T cells that were SARS-CoV-2-associated. Each spike-specific TCR was assigned to its reactive spike region and to a CD4 or CD8 class using the MIRA data. Log10-transformed breadth and depth values were compared by one-way ANOVA with Sidak's multiple comparisons tests. Imported from immuneACCESS, the table was reduced by TCRdb to in-frame sequences with V and J called. These copies leave out some clones; in studies compared against another copy, an unresolved V gene accounts for under half, and the cause of the remainder is not known. V, J and clone size reflect that table, while D and trimming were determined from the DNA. This sample holds 150,000 to 200,000 clones; around 92% were observed only once. 1% to 1.5% of the sample goes to the ten largest clones.

Note on this clone: Its antigen is currently not known. One base away there is no much larger clone; base qualities are not given.

The CDR3 measures 13 amino acids from cysteine to phenylalanine. The retained sequence is limited to the CDR3, 39 bases, with the frame set at the first base. V was cut back by 1 base and J by 7 bases, leaving a gap of 12 bases between them. Reading the germline V gene (reference sequence) gives CDR1 SGHNT and CDR2 YYREEE. What the research found in general, with its limitations: A significant rise in spike-specific TCR breadth and depth was observed after two AZD1222 doses relative to day 0 and relative to MenACWY recipients. Participants were mostly white British and included more females than males, and it was suggested by the authors that clonal diversity may have been underestimated. In the small 56-69-year group, the increase in depth fell short of significance, most likely because of low power. Reportedly, almost half of the unique spike-specific TCRs recognized epitopes lying outside the regions that are mutated in the B.1.351 and B.1.1.7 variants. Conclusions about previously exposed vaccinees are limited because only six or seven AZD1222 recipients were SARS-CoV-2 seropositive at baseline. Because no samples from the day 14 peak response were available, repertoires could be characterized only after the peak T cell response. Vaccine-associated CD4 TCRs spanned the whole spike protein, with dominant responses in regions 160-218 and 743-854.

The V and J genes are TRBV5-4 and TRBJ2-7, with the D gene uncertain. The sequences come from peripheral blood, collected 28 days after the second AZD1222 dose. This receptor was identified in an adult who received the AZD1222 COVID-19 vaccine. The DNA is TGTGCCAGCAGCTTGAATTACGAGGCAGAGCAGTACTTC. Translated, it reads CASSLNYEAEQYF.